The source of this T cell receptor (beta chain) is a study of blood T cell repertoires in COVID-19. Turning to the study itself: Samples taken during acute and convalescent COVID-19 were collected in the United States, Italy and Spain. T cells, B-cell-depleted T cells, or PBMCs provided the cDNA or gDNA that served as material.

The CDR3 loop spans 13 amino acids. CDR1 is MNHEY, CDR2 SMNVEV, per germline (reference sequence). Trimming stripped 6 bases from V and 3 bases from J, with 9 bases between. This clone has only one observation. The data were produced by immunoSEQ multiplex PCR, yet TCRdb's version contains in-frame clones alone and is incomplete. The sample includes around 140,000 clones, approximately 90% of them seen just once. Sequences were obtained from peripheral blood. V is TRBV27 and J is TRBJ1-5; D uncertain. This receptor was identified in a man over 45 with active or convalescent COVID-19. The CDR3 spells CASRGRHNQPQHF. The CDR3 region has the DNA TGTGCCAGCAGGGGCAGACACAATCAGCCCCAGCATTTT.